The present T cell receptor (beta chain) was sequenced within a study of OX40 agonist ivuxolimab in advanced cancers. Some background on the complete study: Ivuxolimab was a fully human IgG2 agonistic monoclonal antibody targeting the costimulatory receptor OX40 (CD134). Intravenous ivuxolimab was administered to patients every 2 weeks at six dose levels: 0.01, 0.1, 0.3, 1.5, 3 and 10 mg/kg. Of the roughly 54 dose-escalation patients, hepatocellular carcinoma was present in roughly 19, melanoma in approximately 15, renal cell carcinoma in 9 and head and neck cancer in 9. The dose-escalation cohort was approximately 83% male with a mean age of approximately 60 years, ranging from about 23 to 85. Patients were allowed to have had prior anti-PD-1, anti-PD-L1 or anti-CTLA-4 therapy, and 30% to 50% of the dose-escalation patients had previously received checkpoint inhibitors. Three dose-escalation patients achieved partial responses, one with hepatocellular carcinoma and two with cutaneous melanoma. Peripheral TCRbeta sequencing was intended to test whether TCR sequence diversity was altered and clonal T-cell expansion was caused by ivuxolimab. The paper reports the monotherapy dose-escalation portion (N of about 47 patients) of the phase I ivuxolimab trial. Overall study results and their limits: In partial responders in the 0.1-3.0 mg/kg groups, normalized peripheral clonal expansion was found to be among the lowest, especially among CD8+ T cells. Which antigens the clonally expanded peripheral T cells were specific for was not determined. Low levels of normalized T-cell clonal expansion were also seen in some patients who did not respond. At doses from 0.1 to 3.0 mg/kg, clonal expansion was seen in both CD4+ and CD8+ blood T cells between baseline and week 6. After ivuxolimab, more expanded clones were found on average in CD8+ T cells than in CD4+ T cells.

To sequence the TCRbeta CDR3 region, genomic DNA was isolated from the sorted cells. The immunoSEQ Assay was used to sequence the TCRbeta CDR3 regions. What TCRdb holds here is the immuneACCESS table cut down to in-frame rearrangements. Part of the clones is not present; checked against another copy, under half of the missing clones reflect an unresolved V gene, and the others are unexplained. Counted in this sample were about 64,000 clones; about four fifths of them appeared once. Roughly 2% of the sample is held by the ten biggest clonotypes. Patients with a history of autoimmune disease or receiving systemic immunosuppression were excluded from the trial. Peripheral blood for TCR sequencing was drawn from every dose cohort at baseline, at cycle 4 day 1 and at cycle 7 day 1. The samples were taken from a phase I, first-in-human, multicenter, open-label dose-escalation trial of ivuxolimab. Adults with locally advanced or metastatic melanoma, renal cell carcinoma, hepatocellular carcinoma or head and neck squamous cell carcinoma were enrolled in the trial. Before TCR sequencing, CD4+ and CD8+ T cells were separately sorted from peripheral blood.

As concerns this clone: The specificity of this receptor is unknown. Per-nucleotide qualities are absent, and no much larger clonotype sits a single base away.

After removal of 0 bases from V and 8 bases from J, the junction retains 8 bases not matched to a gene. There are 16 amino acids in the CDR3, from cysteine to phenylalanine inclusive. Here the CDR3 DNA is all that survives: 48 bases in frame from base 1. According to the germline V gene, CDR1 reads LGHNA and CDR2 reads YSLEER. This sample comprised CD4+ or CD8+ T cells sorted from blood, obtained in a trial of the OX40 agonist ivuxolimab. Here the chain combines TRBV4-3 and TRBJ2-1, and 9 junction bases match TRBD2. The origin of this receptor is an adult with an advanced solid tumor such as melanoma, head and neck, liver or kidney cancer. The bases are TGCGCCAGCAGCCAAGAACCGGGCGGGGGGGCTTATGAGCAGTTCTTC. It codes for CASSQEPGGGAYEQFF.